This passage covers 24 T cell receptor beta chains from one sample sequenced in a study of shared clonotypes between healthy human individuals. The assay was immunoSEQ multiplex PCR, and TCRdb's table has in-frame clones only and misses some. The profile shows under 1,100,000 clones, 75% to 85% of them singletons. The sequenced sample was memory CD4+ T cells from PBMCs. Subset given: CD45RA-negative fraction. The receptors were sampled from a man aged 18 to 35 in good health. Some clones in this sample may be carry-over from other donors' samples.

The genes are TRBV28 and TRBJ2-7; unclear D gene. The germline V gene has CDR1 MDHEN and CDR2 SYDVKM. Trimming removed 3 bases from V and 0 bases from J, with 12 bases in between. The CDR3 totals 15 residues. The CDR3 nucleotides read TGTGCCAGCAGTTTTTTAGGACGGAACTCCTACGAGCAGTACTTC. The encoded protein is CASSFLGRNSYEQYF.

The rearrangement joins TRBV5-1 to TRBJ1-1, with D perhaps TRBD1 (6 bases). The ends were cut back, 6 bases at V and 1 base at J, with 10 bases in the middle. CDR3 length: 13 residues. Germline values: CDR1 SGHRS, CDR2 YFSETQ. The CDR3 bases are TGCGCCAGCACACTGACAGGGAACACTGAAGCTTTCTTT. Its protein product is CASTLTGNTEAFF.

The chain uses TRBV19 and TRBJ1-2; maybe TRBD1 (5 bases). From germline, CDR1 is LNHDA and CDR2 SQIVND (reference sequence). This CDR3 has 16 amino acids. Trimming left V 7 bases short and J 4 bases short, with 22 bases between. In DNA form, the CDR3 reads TGTGCCAGTACACCTCAAGGGGTGAGGGGCACCTATGGCTACACCTTC. It translates to CASTPQGVRGTYGYTF.

The gene calls are TRBV28 and TRBJ2-7; a possible D gene is TRBD2 (6 bases). Deletions cut 4 bases from V and 3 bases from J, with 13 bases between. In germline, CDR1 is MDHEN, CDR2 SYDVKM. The CDR3 has 14 amino acids. The DNA of the CDR3 is TGTGCCAGCAGTTCCGGCGGGGTCGACTACGAGCAGTACTTC. It encodes CASSSGGVDYEQYF.

V is TRBV10-2 and J is TRBJ1-2, with D unresolved. Germline V CDR1 and CDR2: WSHSY, SAAADI. The length of the CDR3 is 13 residues. Deletions cut 7 bases from V and 8 bases from J, with 17 bases between. CDR3 sequence (DNA): TGCGCCAGCACCGCCGGTCCCCAGGCGGGCTACACCTTC. Its protein is CASTAGPQAGYTF.

This chain links TRBV9 with TRBJ2-1, with a possible D match to TRBD2 (6 bases). Germline CDR1 is SGDLS and CDR2 is YYNGEE. The CDR3 runs 14 residues. V dropped 4 bases and J dropped 8 bases, with 16 bases sitting between them. The CDR3 region is CASSSRTRGDEQFF. The CDR3 DNA reads as TGTGCCAGCAGCTCTCGAACGCGGGGAGATGAGCAGTTCTTC.

In its sample, this clone was seen a few times. The chain joins TRBV6-1 to TRBJ1-5, with a possible D match to TRBD1 (6 bases). CDR3 length equals 15 residues. The V end was cut by 6 bases, the J end by 2 bases, with 14 bases between. Germline V CDR1 and CDR2: MNHNS, SASEGT. The CDR3: CASRIGAGGNQPQHF. As DNA, the CDR3 is TGTGCCAGCAGGATCGGGGCAGGGGGCAATCAGCCCCAGCATTTT.

The chain employs TRBV2 and TRBJ1-2; 10 nucleotides agree with TRBD1. J gave up 7 bases and V 5 bases, and 7 bases lay outside the gene matches. Germline CDR1 SNHLY, CDR2 FYNNEI. CDR3 length equals 14 residues. The CDR3 reads CASSPTGTGAGYTF. The CDR3 bases are TGTGCCAGCAGTCCTACCGGGACAGGGGCTGGCTACACCTTC.

The sample holds a few counts of this clone. The CDR3 DNA reads as TGTGCCAGCAGCGTAGGCGTGGGACTAGCGGGAGGAGGCGGGGAGACCCAGTACTTC. Amino acid sequence: CASSVGVGLAGGGGETQYF. The chain links TRBV9 to TRBJ2-5; TRBD2 agrees at 15 bases. The V and J ends lost 0 bases and 5 bases, in that order; junction bases with no gene match: 11. There are 19 residues in the CDR3. Germline CDR1 is SGDLS and CDR2 is YYNGEE.

As regards this clone: The same CDR3 arises from other DNA sequences in this sample as well. This chain links TRBV2 with TRBJ1-1, with D tentatively TRBD1 (5 bases). Germline V gene sequence: CDR1 SNHLY, CDR2 FYNNEI. The germline V and J ends were trimmed by 7 bases and 1 base, with 10 bases remaining between them. The CDR3 runs to 13 residues. The CDR3 coding sequence is TGTGCCAGCACCGGGCAGGGGAACACTGAAGCTTTCTTT. Residues: CASTGQGNTEAFF. Full variable domain (remainder filled in from reference TRBV2 and TRBJ1-1): EPEVTQTPSHQVTQMGQEVILRCVPISNHLYFYWYRQILGQKVEFLVSFYNNEISEKSEIFDDQFSVERPDGSNFTLKIRSTKLEDSAMYFCASTGQGNTEAFFGQGTRLTVV.

Sample share makes this clone medium-sized. The V and J genes are TRBV20-1 and TRBJ1-2; the D is unclear. The CDR3 runs 8 residues. V dropped 8 bases and J dropped 8 bases, with 6 bases sitting between them. The germline V gene encodes CDR1 DFQATT and CDR2 SNEGSKA (reference sequence). CDR3 residues: CSLGGYTF. The CDR3 DNA is TGCAGTCTAGGAGGCTACACCTTC.

This clone was recorded many times. The rearrangement joins TRBV6-1 to TRBJ2-7; no clear D. CDR3 length equals 15 residues. V was trimmed by 1 base and J by 0 bases, leaving 10 bases between them. Germline CDR1 MNHNS, CDR2 SASEGT. CDR3 protein: CASSEEGISSYEQYF. In nucleotides, the CDR3 is TGTGCCAGCAGTGAAGAGGGCATTTCCTCCTACGAGCAGTACTTC.

The V gene is TRBV5-1, the J gene TRBJ2-5; either TRBD1 or TRBD2 may supply D (5 bases each). This CDR3 contains 16 residues. V lost 3 bases to trimming and J lost 4 bases, with 19 bases between them. Looked up from germline, CDR1 is SGHRS and CDR2 is YFSETQ. Here the CDR3 DNA reads TGCGCCAGCAGCTCGGCCGGGACCCTTTGGGGAGAGACCCAGTACTTC. Translated: CASSSAGTLWGETQYF. Variable domain in full (rest from reference TRBV5-1 and TRBJ2-5): KAGVTQTPRYLIKTRGQQVTLSCSPISGHRSVSWYQQTPGQGLQFLFEYFSETQRNKGNFPGRFSGRQFSNSRSEMNVSTLELGDSALYLCASSSAGTLWGETQYFGPGTRLLVL.

The rearrangement joins TRBV28 to TRBJ2-2; D is undetermined. Between the trimmed V and J ends, which lost 8 bases and 0 bases, there was a span of 7 bases. This CDR3 contains 13 residues. Germline-derived CDR1 and CDR2 are MDHEN and SYDVKM. The CDR3 sequence is CASDPANTGELFF. In nucleotides, the CDR3 is TGTGCCAGCGACCCCGCGAACACCGGGGAGCTGTTTTTT.

The gene calls are TRBV7-2 and TRBJ1-1; D unclear. The germline V gene encodes CDR1 SGHTA and CDR2 FQGNSA. Trimming stripped 6 bases from V and 3 bases from J, with 20 bases between. This CDR3 is built from 16 residues. The CDR3 protein is CASRPRIQTRDTEAFF. Written as DNA, the CDR3 is TGTGCCAGCAGACCCAGGATCCAAACTCGAGACACTGAAGCTTTCTTT.

This clone has at least ten counts. The V gene is TRBV27, the J gene TRBJ1-5, with D maybe TRBD1 (5 bases). The germline gives CDR1 MNHEY, CDR2 SMNVEV (reference sequence). CDR3 length: 16 residues. V shed 4 bases and J shed 1 base, with 14 bases lying between them. The CDR3 sequence: CASSSGLRGSNQPQHF. For the CDR3, the DNA is TGTGCCAGCAGTTCAGGTCTTCGGGGGAGCAATCAGCCCCAGCATTTT.

This clone occurred a few times. The same CDR3 also results from other DNA sequences found in this sample. This chain links TRBV29-1 with TRBJ1-1, with TRBD1 identical over 8 bases. Germline CDR1 and CDR2: SQVTM and ANQGSEA. V lost 6 bases to trimming and J lost 0 bases; unmatched junction nucleotides: 3. CDR3 length equals 13 residues. DNA of the CDR3: TGCAGCGTAGGACAGGGATTGAACACTGAAGCTTTCTTT. This sequence encodes CSVGQGLNTEAFF.

The rearrangement links TRBV27 to TRBJ2-2; 7 bases are shared with TRBD1. Losses at the gene ends were 2 bases for V and 6 bases for J; bases not matched to a gene: 9. Per germline, CDR1 MNHEY and CDR2 SMNVEV (reference sequence). The CDR3 extends over 16 amino acids. The CDR3 nucleotides are TGTGCCAGCAGTTTAGGTTGGCAGGGGGTCCCCGGGGAGCTGTTTTTT. Translation gives CASSLGWQGVPGELFF.

V gene TRBV7-3 combines with J gene TRBJ1-2; 7 positions agree with TRBD1. V shed 5 bases, J shed 7 bases, and the junction held 13 bases outside the gene matches. Germline V gives CDR1 SGHTA, CDR2 FQGTGA. The CDR3 covers 15 residues. DNA of the CDR3: TGTGCCAGCAGCCGCAGCAGGGGGAGCCCGGGTGGCTACACCTTC. It yields the protein CASSRSRGSPGGYTF.

Points on this clone: In the same sample, other DNA sequences code for this CDR3. The rearrangement uses TRBV5-1 and TRBJ2-5, with 8 bases identical to TRBD1. CDR3 size: 15 residues. After removal of 1 base from V and 1 base from J, the junction contained 3 bases not matched to a gene. The germline gives CDR1 SGHRS, CDR2 YFSETQ. The CDR3 loop is CASSLLGQAQETQYF. The CDR3 DNA reads as TGCGCCAGCAGCTTGTTGGGACAGGCCCAAGAGACCCAGTACTTC.

The chain couples TRBV7-6 to TRBJ1-2; no firm D call. From germline, CDR1 is SGHVS and CDR2 FNYEAQ. CDR3 length: 14 amino acids. V lost 2 bases to trimming and J lost 4 bases, with 11 bases between them. The DNA for the CDR3 is TGTGCCAGCAGCTTAAACCAGGCGGCCTATGGCTACACCTTC. Protein product: CASSLNQAAYGYTF.

This clone occurred once. V and J are TRBV7-9 and TRBJ2-7; 10 nucleotides match TRBD1. The V gene end was trimmed by 5 bases and the J gene end by 5 bases; junction bases not matched to a gene: 6. This CDR3 is 14 amino acids long. Germline V lookup: CDR1 SEHNR, CDR2 FQNEAQ (reference sequence). The CDR3 DNA follows: TGTGCCAGCAGCCCGGACAGGGGGTTTGACGAGCAGTACTTC. The encoded protein is CASSPDRGFDEQYF.

The chain couples TRBV2 to TRBJ2-7; 7 bases match TRBD1. The CDR3 length is 14 residues. J was trimmed by 0 bases and V by 3 bases; bases with no gene match: 2. Germline loops: CDR1 SNHLY, CDR2 FYNNEI. The CDR3 DNA reads TGTGCCAGCAGTGACCAGGGGGTCTCCTACGAGCAGTACTTC. This translates into CASSDQGVSYEQYF. Variable domain in full (rest from reference TRBV2 and TRBJ2-7): EPEVTQTPSHQVTQMGQEVILRCVPISNHLYFYWYRQILGQKVEFLVSFYNNEISEKSEIFDDQFSVERPDGSNFTLKIRSTKLEDSAMYFCASSDQGVSYEQYFGPGTRLTVT.

Remarks on this clone: One end of the junction fails to match germline, which may point to a read error. Other nucleotide sequences from this sample produce the same CDR3. The rearrangement links TRBV30 to TRBJ1-1, with D hard to call. Looked up from germline, CDR1 is GTSNPN and CDR2 is SVGIG (reference sequence). The CDR3 runs 11 residues. For the CDR3, the DNA is TGTGCCTGGAGAAGGGTGGGTGAAGCCTTCTTT. Translated, it gives CAWRRVGEAFF.